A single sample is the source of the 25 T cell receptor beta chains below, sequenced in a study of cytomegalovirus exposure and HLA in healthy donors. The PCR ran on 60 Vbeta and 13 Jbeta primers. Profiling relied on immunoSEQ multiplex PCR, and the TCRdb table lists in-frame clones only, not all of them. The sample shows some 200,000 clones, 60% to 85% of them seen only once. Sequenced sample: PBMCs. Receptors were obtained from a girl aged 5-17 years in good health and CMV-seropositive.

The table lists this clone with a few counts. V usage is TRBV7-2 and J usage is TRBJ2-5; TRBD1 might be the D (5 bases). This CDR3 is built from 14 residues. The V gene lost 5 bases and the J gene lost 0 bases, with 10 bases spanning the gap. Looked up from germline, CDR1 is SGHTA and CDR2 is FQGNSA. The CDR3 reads CASSLQAYQETQYF. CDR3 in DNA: TGTGCCAGCAGCCTACAGGCGTACCAAGAGACCCAGTACTTC.

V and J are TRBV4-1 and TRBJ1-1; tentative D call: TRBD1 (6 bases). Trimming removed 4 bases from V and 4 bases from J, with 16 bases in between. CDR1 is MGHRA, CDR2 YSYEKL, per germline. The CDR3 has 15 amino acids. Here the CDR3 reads CASSPEQGLGTEAFF. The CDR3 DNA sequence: TGCGCCAGCAGCCCCGAACAGGGTCTGGGCACTGAAGCTTTCTTT.

The CDR3 protein is CASSVESGTQYF. The CDR3 DNA follows: TGTGCCAGCAGCGTAGAATCGGGGACCCAGTACTTC. V gene TRBV9 combines with J gene TRBJ2-5; D remains ambiguous. Trimming stripped 0 bases from V and 7 bases from J, with 7 bases between. The CDR3 extends over 12 amino acids. Germline CDR1 and CDR2: SGDLS and YYNGEE.

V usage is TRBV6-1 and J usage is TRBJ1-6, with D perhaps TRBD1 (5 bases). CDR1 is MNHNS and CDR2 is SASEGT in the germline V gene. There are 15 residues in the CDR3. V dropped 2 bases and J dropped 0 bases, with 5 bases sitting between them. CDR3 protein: CASSERGSYNSPLHF. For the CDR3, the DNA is TGTGCCAGCAGTGAAAGGGGCTCCTATAATTCACCCCTCCACTTT.

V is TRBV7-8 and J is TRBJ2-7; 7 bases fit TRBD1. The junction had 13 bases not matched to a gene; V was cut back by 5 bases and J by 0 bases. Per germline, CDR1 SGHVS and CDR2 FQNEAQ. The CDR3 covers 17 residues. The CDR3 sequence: CASSVREPGGVSYEQYF. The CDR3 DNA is TGTGCCAGCAGCGTTAGGGAACCAGGGGGTGTCTCCTACGAGCAGTACTTC.

CDR3 sequence: CASSLRGSVTNEKLFF. CDR3 bases: TGCGCCAGCAGCTTGAGGGGTAGTGTGACTAATGAAAAACTGTTTTTT. The chain joins TRBV5-1 to TRBJ1-4, with D maybe TRBD1 (5 bases). The CDR3 totals 16 residues. V was shortened by 1 base and J by 2 bases, with 12 bases between the two germline ends. Germline V lookup: CDR1 SGHRS, CDR2 YFSETQ.

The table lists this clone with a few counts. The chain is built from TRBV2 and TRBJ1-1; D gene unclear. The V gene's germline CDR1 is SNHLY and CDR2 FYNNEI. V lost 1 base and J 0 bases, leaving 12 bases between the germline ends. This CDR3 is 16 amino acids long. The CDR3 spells CASSEGASFMNTEAFF. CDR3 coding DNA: TGTGCCAGCAGTGAAGGGGCCAGTTTCATGAACACTGAAGCTTTCTTT.

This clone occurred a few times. For the CDR3, the DNA is TGTGCCACCAGCAGAGATCAGCTAGCCTATAATTCACCCCTCCACTTT. Residues: CATSRDQLAYNSPLHF. The gene calls are TRBV15 and TRBJ1-6; no firm D call. Looked up from germline, CDR1 is LNHNV and CDR2 is YYDKDF (reference sequence). The ends were cut back, 0 bases at V and 2 bases at J, with 8 bases in the middle. There are 16 residues in the CDR3.

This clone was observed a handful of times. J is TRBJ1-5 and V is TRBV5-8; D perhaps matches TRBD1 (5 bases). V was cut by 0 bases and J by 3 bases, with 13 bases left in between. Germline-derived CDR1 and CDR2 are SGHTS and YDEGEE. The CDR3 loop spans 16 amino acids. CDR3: CASSLAREGFNQPQHF. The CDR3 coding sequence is TGTGCCAGCAGCTTGGCCAGGGAGGGGTTCAATCAGCCCCAGCATTTT.

CDR3 nucleotides: TGTGCCAGCAGCTCGAGGGTAGCGGACTTATGGGGCTACACCTTC. Amino acid sequence: CASSSRVADLWGYTF. The genes are TRBV7-9 and TRBJ1-2; D not resolved. Trimming removed 4 bases from V and 8 bases from J, with 20 bases in between. Germline V gene data show CDR1 as SEHNR and CDR2 as FQNEAQ (reference sequence). This CDR3 region has 15 residues.

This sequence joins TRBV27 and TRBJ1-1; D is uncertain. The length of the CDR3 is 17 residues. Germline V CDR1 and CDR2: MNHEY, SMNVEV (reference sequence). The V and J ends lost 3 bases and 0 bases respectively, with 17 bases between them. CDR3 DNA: TGTGCCAGCAGTTTCACCCGGGGAGGTTACATGAACACTGAAGCTTTCTTT. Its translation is CASSFTRGGYMNTEAFF.

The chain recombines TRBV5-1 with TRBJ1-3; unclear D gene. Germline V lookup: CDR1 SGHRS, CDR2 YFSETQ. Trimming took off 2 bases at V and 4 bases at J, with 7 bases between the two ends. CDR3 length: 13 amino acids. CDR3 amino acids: CASSLEAGNTIYF. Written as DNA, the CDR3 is TGCGCCAGCAGCTTAGAGGCCGGAAACACCATATATTTT.

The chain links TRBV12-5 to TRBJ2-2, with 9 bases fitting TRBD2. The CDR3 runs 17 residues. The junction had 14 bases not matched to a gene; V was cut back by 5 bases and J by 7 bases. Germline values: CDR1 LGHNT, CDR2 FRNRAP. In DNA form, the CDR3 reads TGTGCTAGTGGTCCGCACAATCCGGGACTAGCTATCGGGGAGCTGTTTTTT. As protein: CASGPHNPGLAIGELFF.

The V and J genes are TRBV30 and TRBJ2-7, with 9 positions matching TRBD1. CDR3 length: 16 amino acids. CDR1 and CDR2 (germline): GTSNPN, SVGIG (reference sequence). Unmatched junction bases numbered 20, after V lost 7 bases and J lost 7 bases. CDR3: CAYLGTGQGGSGEQYF. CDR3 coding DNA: TGTGCCTACCTAGGCACGGGACAGGGAGGGTCTGGGGAGCAGTACTTC.

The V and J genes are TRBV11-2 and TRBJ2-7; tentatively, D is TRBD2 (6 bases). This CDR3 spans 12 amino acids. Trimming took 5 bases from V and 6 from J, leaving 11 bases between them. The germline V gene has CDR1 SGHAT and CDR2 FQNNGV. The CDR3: CASSQTSFEQYF. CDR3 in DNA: TGTGCCAGCAGCCAGACTAGTTTCGAGCAGTACTTC.

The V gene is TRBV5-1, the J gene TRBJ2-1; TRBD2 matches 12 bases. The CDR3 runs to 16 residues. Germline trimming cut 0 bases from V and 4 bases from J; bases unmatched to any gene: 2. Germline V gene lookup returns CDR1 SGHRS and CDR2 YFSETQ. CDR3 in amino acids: CASSLVLAGGYNEQFF. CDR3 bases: TGCGCCAGCAGCTTGGTTCTAGCGGGGGGGTACAATGAGCAGTTCTTC.

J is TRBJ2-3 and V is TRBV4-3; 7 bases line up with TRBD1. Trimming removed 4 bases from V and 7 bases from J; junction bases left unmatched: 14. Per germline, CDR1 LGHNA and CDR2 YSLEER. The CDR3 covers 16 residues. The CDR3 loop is CASSPGVGGNPYTQYF. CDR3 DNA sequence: TGCGCCAGCAGCCCCGGGGTAGGGGGCAATCCTTATACGCAGTATTTT.

The CDR3 reads CASSPFRQRASGSYEQYF. The CDR3 bases are TGCGCCAGCAGCCCGTTCCGACAGAGGGCTAGCGGTTCCTACGAGCAGTACTTC. The rearrangement joins TRBV4-1 to TRBJ2-7; 7 positions match TRBD2. The CDR3 contains 18 residues. Unmatched junction bases numbered 16, after V lost 4 bases and J lost 1 base. CDR1 and CDR2 from the germline V gene are MGHRA and YSYEKL.

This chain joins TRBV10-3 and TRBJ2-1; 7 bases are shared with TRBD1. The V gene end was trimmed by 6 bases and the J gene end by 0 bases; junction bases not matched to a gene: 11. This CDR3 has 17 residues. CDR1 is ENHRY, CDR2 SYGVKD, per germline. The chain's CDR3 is CAISGTEALSSYNEQFF. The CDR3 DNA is TGTGCCATCAGCGGGACAGAAGCCCTCAGCTCCTACAATGAGCAGTTCTTC.

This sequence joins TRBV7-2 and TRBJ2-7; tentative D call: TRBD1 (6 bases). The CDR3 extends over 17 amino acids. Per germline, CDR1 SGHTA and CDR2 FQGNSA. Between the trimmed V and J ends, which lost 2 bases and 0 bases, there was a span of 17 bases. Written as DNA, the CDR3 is TGTGCCAGCAGCTTATGGGCCGGACAGAAAATCTCCTACGAGCAGTACTTC. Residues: CASSLWAGQKISYEQYF. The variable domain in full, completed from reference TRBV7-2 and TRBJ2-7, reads GAGVSQSPSNKVTEKGKDVELRCDPISGHTALYWYRQSLGQGLEFLIYFQGNSAPDKSGLPSDRFSAERTGGSVSTLTIQRTQQEDSAVYLCASSLWAGQKISYEQYFGPGTRLTVT.

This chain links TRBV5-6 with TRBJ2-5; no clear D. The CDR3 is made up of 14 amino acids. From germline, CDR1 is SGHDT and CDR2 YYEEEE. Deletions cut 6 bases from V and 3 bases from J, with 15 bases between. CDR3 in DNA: TGTGCCAGCAACCTTCAGCGCTCAGAAGAGACCCAGTACTTC. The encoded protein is CASNLQRSEETQYF.

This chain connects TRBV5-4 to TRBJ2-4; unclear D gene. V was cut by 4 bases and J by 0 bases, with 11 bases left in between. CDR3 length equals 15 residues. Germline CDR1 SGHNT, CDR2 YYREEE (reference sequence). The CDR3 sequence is CASSDSRLAKNIQYF. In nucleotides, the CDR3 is TGTGCCAGCAGCGATTCTCGACTAGCCAAAAACATTCAGTACTTC.

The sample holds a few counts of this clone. Here the CDR3 reads CASSLERTGGDYGYTF. The CDR3 DNA reads as TGTGCCAGCAGCTTAGAAAGGACAGGGGGCGACTATGGCTACACCTTC. The chain has TRBV11-2 and TRBJ1-2, with 11 bases fitting TRBD1. The V segment lost 0 bases and the J segment 3 bases; nucleotides outside the gene matches: 3. Looked up from germline, CDR1 is SGHAT and CDR2 is FQNNGV. The CDR3 sequence is 16 residues long.

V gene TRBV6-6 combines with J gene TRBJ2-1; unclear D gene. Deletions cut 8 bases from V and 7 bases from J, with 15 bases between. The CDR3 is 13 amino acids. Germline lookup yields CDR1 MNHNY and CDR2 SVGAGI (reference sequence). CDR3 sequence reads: CASGTTEINEQFF. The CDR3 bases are TGTGCCAGCGGTACCACCGAGATAAATGAGCAGTTCTTC.

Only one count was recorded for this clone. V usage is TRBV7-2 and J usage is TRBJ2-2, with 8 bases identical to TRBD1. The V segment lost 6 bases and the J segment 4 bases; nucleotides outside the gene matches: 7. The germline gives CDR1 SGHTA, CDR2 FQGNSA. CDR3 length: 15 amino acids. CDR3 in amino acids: CASRLTGGFTGELFF. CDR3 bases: TGTGCCAGCAGGCTAACAGGGGGTTTCACCGGGGAGCTGTTTTTT.